The rows below give T cell receptor beta chains drawn from one sample of a study of Graves' ophthalmopathy and Graves' hyperthyroidism. TCRdb reprocessed the multiplex PCR reads with MiXCR, giving one entry per CDR3 protein. This repertoire shows over 500,000 distinct CDR3 sequences, approximately 21% found once; its top ten account for roughly 7.4%. What was sequenced was peripheral blood. The receptors were sampled from a woman younger than 35 with stable Graves' hyperthyroidism. Some clones in this sample may be carry-over from other donors' samples. CDR3s include the opening cysteine and the closing phenylalanine or tryptophan. The D gene is left open where the match is weak. Clone size is given for some rows only: seen once, a few or many times, or a class if the clone is expanded.

V	size	J	D	DNA	CDR3
TRBV6-5	few	TRBJ1-2	.	TGTGCCAGCAGTTACGAGGCGCAGAACTATGGCTACACCTTC	CASSYEAQNYGYTF
TRBV20-1	many	TRBJ2-6	.	TGCAGTGCTAGGACGGGATCAACTGGGGCCAACGTCCTGACTTTC	CSARTGSTGANVLTF
TRBV25-1	many	TRBJ1-1	TRBD1	TGTGCCAGCAGCGTAGGACAGGGGAGGACTGAAGCTTTCTTT	CASSVGQGRTEAFF
TRBV20-1	many	TRBJ2-5	.	TGCAGTGCTAGTGTCAGGGTAGGCCAAGAGACCCAGTACTTC	CSASVRVGQETQYF
TRBV12-3/TRBV12-4	many	TRBJ1-1	.	TGTGCCAGCAGTTTCCGTGAGGGGTTCACTGAAGCTTTCTTT	CASSFREGFTEAFF
TRBV6-5	many	TRBJ1-1	TRBD1	TGTGCCAGCAGTTCGCATACAGGGGGCAACACTGAAGCTTTCTTT	CASSSHTGGNTEAFF
TRBV12-3/TRBV12-4	few	TRBJ1-2	.	TGTGCCAGTGATGCAACAGGCAACTATGGCTACACCTTC	CASDATGNYGYTF
TRBV13	.	TRBJ1-1	.	TGTGCCAGCAGCTATGAGGGGCTCCAGAACACTGAAGCTTTCTTT	CASSYEGLQNTEAFF
TRBV4-1	many	TRBJ2-7	TRBD2	TGCGCCAGCAGCCAACGGCTAGCGGATGTCTACGAGCAGTACTTC	CASSQRLADVYEQYF
TRBV12-3/TRBV12-4	many	TRBJ1-2	.	TGTGCCAGCAGTTTAGGGGGACCGACTTTCTATGGCTACACCTTC	CASSLGGPTFYGYTF
TRBV30	few	TRBJ1-5	.	TGTGCCTGGAGTCCGGGGGGCATTCAGCCCCAGCATTTT	CAWSPGGIQPQHF
TRBV9	.	TRBJ1-2	TRBD1	TGTGCCAGCAGCGGCACCGGGACAGGGAGAAAAAATCACTATGGCTACACCTTC	CASSGTGTGRKNHYGYTF
TRBV11-2	many	TRBJ2-7	.	TGTGCCAGCAGCTCTAGGGGGAACGAGCAGTACTTC	CASSSRGNEQYF
TRBV24-1	many	TRBJ1-2	.	TGTGCCACCAGTGGTACAGCTATTAACTATGGCTACACCTTC	CATSGTAINYGYTF
TRBV20-1	.	TRBJ2-5	TRBD2	TGCAGTGCCCGACTGACTAGCACCAAGCCCCAGTACTTC	CSARLTSTKPQYF
TRBV12-3/TRBV12-4	.	TRBJ1-2	TRBD1	TGTGCCAGCAGCCCGAACAGGGCCGGGACAGGGAGCCGCTATGGCTACACCTTC	CASSPNRAGTGSRYGYTF
TRBV2	few	TRBJ2-7	TRBD1	TGTGCCAGCCTCCGGGACAGGGGTTTCTACGAGCAGTACTTC	CASLRDRGFYEQYF
TRBV12-3/TRBV12-4	many	TRBJ2-2	.	TGTGCCAGCAGTCCCCCTCTACTCTATCGGTCCACCGGGGAGCTGTTTTTT	CASSPPLLYRSTGELFF
TRBV10-3	.	TRBJ2-7	.	TGTGCCATCAGTGAGCAATCAGACTACGAGCAGTACTTC	CAISEQSDYEQYF
TRBV6-1	many	TRBJ1-1	.	TGTGCCAGCAGACCATGGGGAGACACTGAAGCTTTCTTT	CASRPWGDTEAFF
TRBV20-1	.	TRBJ1-1	.	TGCAGTGCCGAGGGGGAGGGGAACACTGAAGCTTTCTTT	CSAEGEGNTEAFF
TRBV10-3	many	TRBJ1-1	.	TGTGCCATCAGTGAGTCGGCAGCAGTCACTGAAGCTTTCTTT	CAISESAAVTEAFF
TRBV7-9	many	TRBJ1-2	.	TGTGCCAGCAGCCCTATAGGGCAGACCATCTATGGCTACACCTTC	CASSPIGQTIYGYTF